This T cell receptor beta chain was captured by sequencing in a study of shared clonotypes between healthy human individuals. Overall study context: Those who served as donors were a couple of women and a few men between the ages of 18 and 49. CD4 naive and memory got three plates each, CD8 naive two, CD8 memory one.

Libraries were prepared by immunoSEQ multiplex PCR; TCRdb keeps only in-frame clonotypes and omits some of them. The table lists 2.3 million or so clones, about 92% of them singletons. Trimming removed 2 bases at V and 2 bases at J, with 28 bases between. The CDR3 has 21 residues. Germline V gene lookup returns CDR1 MDHEN and CDR2 SYDVKM. This chain links TRBV28 with TRBJ1-3; no clear D gene. This clonotype was sampled from a man younger than 35 in good health. Some clones in this sample may be carry-over from other donors' samples. The sequenced material came from naive CD4+ T cells from PBMCs. Subset meaning: CD45RA+ positively selected. For the CDR3, the DNA is TGTGCCAGCAGTTTAAACGGTTGGCAGCCAGGTACGGGCCTCGCTGGAAACACCATATATTTT. It encodes CASSLNGWQPGTGLAGNTIYF. The whole variable domain, filled in from reference TRBV28 and TRBJ1-3, reads DVKVTQSSRYLVKRTGEKVFLECVQDMDHENMFWYRQDPGLGLRLIYFSYDVKMKEKGDIPEGYSVSREKKERFSLILESASTNQTSMYLCASSLNGWQPGTGLAGNTIYFGEGSWLTVV.